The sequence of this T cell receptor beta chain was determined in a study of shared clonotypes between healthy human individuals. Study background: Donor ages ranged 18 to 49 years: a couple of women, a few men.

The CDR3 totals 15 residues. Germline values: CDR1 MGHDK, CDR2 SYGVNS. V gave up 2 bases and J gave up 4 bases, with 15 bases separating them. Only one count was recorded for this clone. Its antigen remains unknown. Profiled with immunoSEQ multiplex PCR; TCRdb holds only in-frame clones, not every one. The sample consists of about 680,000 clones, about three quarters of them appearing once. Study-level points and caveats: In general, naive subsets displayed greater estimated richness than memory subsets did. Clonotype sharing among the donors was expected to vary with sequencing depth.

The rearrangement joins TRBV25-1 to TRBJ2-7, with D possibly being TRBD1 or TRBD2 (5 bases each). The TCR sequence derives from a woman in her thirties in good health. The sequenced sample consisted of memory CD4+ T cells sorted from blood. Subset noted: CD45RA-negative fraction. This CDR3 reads CASSEEGRASYEQYF. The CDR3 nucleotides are TGTGCCAGCAGTGAAGAGGGCAGGGCATCATACGAGCAGTACTTC.